This entry concerns a single T cell receptor (beta chain). Its antigen remains unidentified. V lost 7 bases and J lost 7, with 11 bases in between. CDR1 and CDR2 from the germline V gene are DFQATT and SNEGSKA (reference sequence). The CDR3 runs to 12 residues. This sample is part of a study of CD8 T cells in Susac syndrome. Random hexamers served to reverse transcribe roughly 0.5 to 1 ug RNA. A multiplex approach, immunoSEQ multiplex PCR, amplified TCR beta CDR3 across 54 Vbeta and 13 Jbeta. TCRdb re-called the immunoSEQ multiplex PCR reads with MiXCR, one entry per CDR3 protein. The profile shows around 200,000 distinct CDR3 sequences, 95% of them singletons. Study-wide results and caveats: Regarding the TCR sequencing and HLA analysis, the study admitted that a relatively small number of individuals were involved.

CD8+ and CD4+ T cells from blood underwent TCR beta sequencing. The multiple sclerosis control group consisted of treatment-naive patients whose relapsing-remitting disease, which was either stable or active, fulfilled revised McDonald criteria. The rearrangement links TRBV20-1 to TRBJ1-6, with TRBD1 as a possible D gene (5 bases). The sample was CD4+ T cells from PBMCs. The source is a human donor with multiple sclerosis. The DNA of the CDR3 is TGCAGTGGGGGGAGACAAAATTCACCCCTCCACTTT. This encodes CSGGRQNSPLHF.